The 19 T cell receptor beta chains listed next were all sequenced from one sample in a study of blood T cell repertoires in COVID-19 (dated by TCRdb to about 2020). Library creation used the immunoSEQ multiplex PCR assay. TCRdb took over this immuneACCESS table, retaining in-frame rearrangements with V and J assigned. Such tables are incomplete; in checked studies, under half of the missing clones stem from an unresolved V gene, and the remainder is unexplained. The table for this sample lists approximately 120,000 clones; approximately 74% of them were counted only once. The top ten clones comprise less than 6.5% of the sample. Sequencing used peripheral blood. The receptor set was obtained from a man in his fifties or sixties with acute or convalescent COVID-19.

V and J are TRBV5-6 and TRBJ1-5; maybe TRBD1 (6 bases). Germline CDR1 SGHDT, CDR2 YYEEEE. The CDR3 totals 14 residues. Trimming shortened V by 0 bases and J by 7 bases, and 11 bases separated the two germline ends. CDR3 loop: CASSLVRGSQPQHF. The CDR3, as DNA: TGTGCCAGCAGCTTGGTCAGGGGAAGCCAGCCCCAGCATTTT.

This clone was seen once. The V and J genes are TRBV10-2 and TRBJ1-1; D uncertain. CDR1 and CDR2 (germline): WSHSY, SAAADI. The CDR3 runs to 12 residues. V lost 6 bases, J lost 1 base, and 6 bases lay in between. Written as DNA, the CDR3 is TGCGCCAGCAGCAGCGGGAACACTGAAGCTTTCTTT. It specifies CASSSGNTEAFF.

This clone is a singleton in its sample. This chain joins TRBV28 and TRBJ1-3; a possible D gene is TRBD1 (6 bases). Trimming left V 6 bases short and J 0 bases short, with 15 bases between. The CDR3 is 16 amino acids. The germline gives CDR1 MDHEN, CDR2 SYDVKM. CDR3 protein: CASSPVQGFSGNTIYF. CDR3 coding DNA: TGTGCCAGCAGCCCCGTACAGGGTTTCTCTGGAAACACCATATATTTT.

The V call is TRBV30, the J call TRBJ1-4; tentatively, D is TRBD1 (6 bases). V was cut by 4 bases and J by 5 bases, with 20 bases left in between. The CDR3 has 16 residues. The germline gives CDR1 GTSNPN, CDR2 SVGIG (reference sequence). The DNA of the CDR3 is TGTGCCTGGAAACTACTCTCGGGGGGCCCAAATGAAAAACTGTTTTTT. Its translation is CAWKLLSGGPNEKLFF.

In DNA form, the CDR3 reads TGTGCCTGGAAAGGGGAAGAGACCCAGTACTTC. It encodes CAWKGEETQYF. The chain uses TRBV30 and TRBJ2-5; possible D gene TRBD1, 5 bases. Deletions cut 4 bases from V and 3 bases from J, with 6 bases between. Germline V gives CDR1 GTSNPN, CDR2 SVGIG (reference sequence). This CDR3 is built from 11 residues.

The J gene is TRBJ2-3, the V gene TRBV7-2, with a possible D match to TRBD2 (7 bases). This CDR3 is 16 amino acids long. The V end was cut by 5 bases, the J end by 2 bases, with 17 bases between. Germline CDR1 and CDR2: SGHTA and FQGNSA. CDR3 nucleotides: TGTGCCAGCAGCCCCGTCTCGGGGGGCCCCACAGATACGCAGTATTTT. This sequence encodes CASSPVSGGPTDTQYF.

V and J are TRBV2 and TRBJ1-1; D is unclear. Deletions cut 0 bases from V and 0 bases from J, with 8 bases between. Germline-derived CDR1 and CDR2 are SNHLY and FYNNEI. This CDR3 is 15 amino acids long. The CDR3 is CASSEALGLNTEAFF. CDR3 nucleotides: TGTGCCAGCAGTGAAGCTCTAGGATTGAACACTGAAGCTTTCTTT.

J is TRBJ2-3 and V is TRBV5-1; TRBD2 matches at 13 bases. J gave up 0 bases and V 7 bases, and 5 bases lay outside the gene matches. Per germline, CDR1 SGHRS and CDR2 YFSETQ. The CDR3 loop spans 16 amino acids. The CDR3 DNA reads as TGCGCCAGCGGGACTAGCGGGGACGCTAGCACAGATACGCAGTATTTT. It codes for CASGTSGDASTDTQYF.

J is TRBJ2-1 and V is TRBV15; 7 bases agree with TRBD1. Germline CDR1 and CDR2: LNHNV and YYDKDF (reference sequence). J gave up 5 bases and V 5 bases, and 12 bases lay outside the gene matches. The CDR3 sequence is 16 residues long. This CDR3 is CATSSPQGIRNNEQFF. CDR3 bases: TGTGCCACCAGCTCTCCACAGGGGATTCGAAACAATGAGCAGTTCTTC.

CDR3 nucleotide sequence: TGTGCCAGCCAGAAGACACCTACGGATACGCAGTATTTT. Its translation is CASQKTPTDTQYF. The V and J genes are TRBV6-5 and TRBJ2-3; D ambiguous. CDR1 MNHEY and CDR2 SVGAGI come from the germline V gene. The V and J ends lost 8 bases and 6 bases respectively, with 15 bases between them. CDR3 length: 13 residues.

This chain links TRBV10-2 with TRBJ1-2, with 8 bases matching TRBD1. Germline V gene data show CDR1 as WSHSY and CDR2 as SAAADI. The V and J ends lost 8 bases and 13 bases, in that order; junction bases with no gene match: 12. The CDR3 extends over 12 amino acids. The CDR3 protein is CASGTTTGEVTF. DNA for the CDR3: TGCGCCAGCGGGACGACGACAGGGGAGGTCACCTTC.

The chain combines TRBV5-1 with TRBJ2-1; the D is unclear. The germline gives CDR1 SGHRS, CDR2 YFSETQ. The V end was cut by 0 bases, the J end by 9 bases, with 10 bases between. There are 13 residues in the CDR3. The CDR3 reads CASSLVANGEQFF. The CDR3 DNA reads as TGCGCCAGCAGCTTGGTGGCCAATGGTGAGCAGTTCTTC.

The chain carries TRBV27 and TRBJ2-6, with 12 bases matching TRBD1. Germline assignment: CDR1 MNHEY and CDR2 SMNVEV (reference sequence). The V gene end was trimmed by 3 bases and the J gene end by 3 bases; junction bases not matched to a gene: 6. The CDR3 sequence is 18 residues long. CDR3 sequence reads: CASSFKGTGGNGANVLTF. CDR3 DNA sequence: TGTGCCAGCAGTTTTAAGGGGACAGGGGGCAATGGGGCCAACGTCCTGACTTTC.

This chain joins TRBV21-1 and TRBJ2-7; TRBD1 is taken as the D call from the table, unchecked against the DNA. TRBV21-1 has pseudogene status. CDR3 size: 14 residues. The CDR3 DNA sequence: TGTGCCAGCAGCACTCGACAGGTTACCTACGAGCAGTACTTC. It encodes CASSTRQVTYEQYF.

This chain uses TRBV10-3 with TRBJ1-1, with 7 bases matching TRBD1. Germline V lookup: CDR1 ENHRY, CDR2 SYGVKD. The V segment lost 6 bases and the J segment 3 bases; nucleotides outside the gene matches: 4. CDR3 length equals 13 residues. The CDR3 loop reads CAIRPQGDTEAFF. CDR3 DNA: TGTGCCATCAGGCCCCAGGGGGACACTGAAGCTTTCTTT.

This clone turned up a few times. This sequence joins TRBV6-5 and TRBJ1-2; TRBD1 matches 7 bases. Trimming cost V 6 bases and J 5 bases; bases outside gene matches: 9. Germline V CDR1 and CDR2: MNHEY, SVGAGI. This CDR3 comprises 14 residues. The chain's CDR3 is CASRGRQGVYGYTF. Here the CDR3 DNA reads TGTGCCAGCAGGGGTCGACAGGGTGTTTATGGCTACACCTTC.

This clone has only one observation. V gene TRBV4-1 combines with J gene TRBJ1-4; D perhaps matches TRBD1 (5 bases). Deletions cut 0 bases from V and 3 bases from J, with 11 bases between. The CDR3 has 16 amino acids. Germline V gene lookup returns CDR1 MGHRA and CDR2 YSYEKL. CDR3 loop: CASSQDRGIANEKLFF. CDR3 nucleotides: TGCGCCAGCAGCCAAGATCGGGGGATAGCTAATGAAAAACTGTTTTTT.

The rearrangement links TRBV7-9 to TRBJ2-7; 8 bases align to TRBD1. Per the germline V gene, CDR1 is SEHNR and CDR2 is FQNEAQ (reference sequence). CDR3 size: 15 residues. Trimming removed 4 bases from V and 0 bases from J; junction bases left unmatched: 5. CDR3 sequence reads: CASSSDRESSYEQYF. In DNA, the CDR3 is TGTGCCAGCAGCTCGGACAGGGAAAGCTCCTACGAGCAGTACTTC.

The gene calls are TRBV9 and TRBJ2-3; 7 nucleotides match TRBD2. Germline V gene sequence: CDR1 SGDLS, CDR2 YYNGEE. J gave up 9 bases and V 4 bases, and 14 bases lay outside the gene matches. The CDR3 contains 15 residues. The CDR3 nucleotides are TGTGCCAGCAGCTTTCAGGGACTACTAGGGGAGACGCAGTATTTT. Translation gives CASSFQGLLGETQYF.